This is a list of T cell receptor beta chains from one sample in a study of spatial heterogeneity in lung cancer. MiXCR, run by TCRdb on the 5' RACE reads, gives a single entry per CDR3 protein. The sample lists about 22,000 distinct CDR3 sequences; around 2.8% were seen once. The starting material was lung tumor tissue, obtained at surgery. These receptors were taken from a male donor with early-stage non-small cell lung cancer. The CDR3 runs from the conserved cysteine through the conserved F or W.

J gene: TRBJ2-1; V gene: TRBV20-1; CDR3 protein: CSASRPTYNEQFF
J gene: TRBJ2-7; V gene: TRBV18; CDR3 protein: CASSPTGTSGTQQYF
J gene: TRBJ1-1; V gene: TRBV24-1; CDR3 protein: CATGGPGAEAFF
J gene: TRBJ2-7; V gene: TRBV10-3; CDR3 protein: CAIGRDETYEQYF
J gene: TRBJ2-3; V gene: TRBV7-2; CDR3 protein: CASSPPTDTQYF
J gene: TRBJ2-1; V gene: TRBV5-8; CDR3 protein: CASSFSGGLANEQFF
J gene: TRBJ2-5; V gene: TRBV7-9; CDR3 protein: CASSPGLALQETQYF
J gene: TRBJ2-4; V gene: TRBV24-1; CDR3 protein: CATSMKTGIGKNIQYF
J gene: TRBJ2-5; V gene: TRBV7-2; CDR3 protein: CASSLRGLETQYF
J gene: TRBJ2-5; V gene: TRBV10-3; CDR3 protein: CAISESDNGVQETQYF
J gene: TRBJ2-2; V gene: TRBV27; CDR3 protein: CASSLSGTGGIGELFF
J gene: TRBJ2-3; V gene: TRBV7-3; CDR3 protein: CASSPFSRRTSTDTQYF
J gene: TRBJ2-3; V gene: TRBV7-3; CDR3 protein: CASSFEAGWVDTQYF
J gene: TRBJ2-1; V gene: TRBV14; CDR3 protein: CASSQTGIGEQFF
J gene: TRBJ1-5; V gene: TRBV21-1; CDR3 protein: CASRHRGCQPQHF
J gene: TRBJ2-7; V gene: TRBV27; CDR3 protein: CASRRTSGRGEQYF
J gene: TRBJ1-4; V gene: TRBV7-9; CDR3 protein: CASSSGTVNEKLFF
J gene: TRBJ2-2; V gene: TRBV6-6; CDR3 protein: CASSSVGGGELFF
J gene: TRBJ2-3; V gene: TRBV9; CDR3 protein: CASSPKSSGRAIRAYTQYF
J gene: TRBJ2-6; V gene: TRBV5-1; CDR3 protein: CASSLEGQGSSGANVLTF
J gene: TRBJ1-1; V gene: TRBV7-8; CDR3 protein: CASSLAWGQLNTEAFF
J gene: TRBJ2-1; V gene: TRBV27; CDR3 protein: CASSSGLAGVGNEQFF
J gene: TRBJ2-5; V gene: TRBV5-1; CDR3 protein: CASSHGRETQYF
J gene: TRBJ1-4; V gene: TRBV19; CDR3 protein: CASTMVQGNEKLFF
J gene: TRBJ2-4; V gene: TRBV27; CDR3 protein: CASSVRASSIQYF
J gene: TRBJ2-1; V gene: TRBV27; CDR3 protein: CASSLYSSGSFNEQFF
J gene: TRBJ2-3; V gene: TRBV6-5; CDR3 protein: CASRRGTGGYTDTQYF
J gene: TRBJ1-5; V gene: TRBV4-1; CDR3 protein: CASSGGRRNQPQHF
J gene: TRBJ2-1; V gene: TRBV6-5; CDR3 protein: CASRGTSSYNEQFF
J gene: TRBJ1-5; V gene: TRBV12-3/TRBV12-4; CDR3 protein: CASSAGGQPQHF
J gene: TRBJ2-5; V gene: TRBV5-1; CDR3 protein: CASSPGAGTVETQYF
J gene: TRBJ2-1; V gene: TRBV7-2; CDR3 protein: CASTRPGRGNEQFF